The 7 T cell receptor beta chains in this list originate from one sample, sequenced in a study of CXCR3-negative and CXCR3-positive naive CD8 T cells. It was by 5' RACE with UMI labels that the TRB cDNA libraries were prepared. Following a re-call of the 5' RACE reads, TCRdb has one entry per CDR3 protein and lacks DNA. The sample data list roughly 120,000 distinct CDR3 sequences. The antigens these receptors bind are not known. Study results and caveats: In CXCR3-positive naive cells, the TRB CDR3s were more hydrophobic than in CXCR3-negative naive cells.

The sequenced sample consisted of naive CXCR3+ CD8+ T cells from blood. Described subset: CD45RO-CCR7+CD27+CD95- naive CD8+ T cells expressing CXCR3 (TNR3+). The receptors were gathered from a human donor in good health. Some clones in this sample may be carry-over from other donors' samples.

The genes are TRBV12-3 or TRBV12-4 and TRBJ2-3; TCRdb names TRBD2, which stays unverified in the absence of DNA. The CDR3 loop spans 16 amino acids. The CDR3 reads CASSSQATWGPDTQYF.

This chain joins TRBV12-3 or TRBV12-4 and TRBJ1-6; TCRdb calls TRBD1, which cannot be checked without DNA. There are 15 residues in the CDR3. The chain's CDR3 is CASSSDREQNSPLHF.

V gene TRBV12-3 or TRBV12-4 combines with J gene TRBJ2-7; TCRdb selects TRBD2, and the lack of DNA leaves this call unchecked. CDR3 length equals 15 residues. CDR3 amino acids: CASSLLRDGDYEQYF.

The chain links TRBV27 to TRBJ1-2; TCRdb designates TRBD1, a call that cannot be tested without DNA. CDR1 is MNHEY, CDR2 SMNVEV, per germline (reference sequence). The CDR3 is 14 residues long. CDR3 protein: CASNVGDSNYGYTF.

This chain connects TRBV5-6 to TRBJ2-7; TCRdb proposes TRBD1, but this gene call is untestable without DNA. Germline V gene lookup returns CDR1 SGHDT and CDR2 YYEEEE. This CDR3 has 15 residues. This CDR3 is CASSGTGGLSYEQYF.

This CDR3 is CASSTLAGGLVEQFF. This chain connects TRBV7-9 to TRBJ2-1; TCRdb indicates TRBD2, and absent DNA this call remains unverified. Looked up from germline, CDR1 is SEHNR and CDR2 is FQNEAQ (reference sequence). CDR3 size: 15 residues.

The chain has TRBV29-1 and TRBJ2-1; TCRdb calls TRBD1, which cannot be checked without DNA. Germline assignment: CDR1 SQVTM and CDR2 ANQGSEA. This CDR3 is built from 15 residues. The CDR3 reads CSVDGTGLTYNEQFF.